One and the same sample provided the 3 T cell receptor beta chains below, sequenced in a study of T cell responses to AZD1222 COVID-19 vaccine. Here immunoSEQ multiplex PCR was the method, and the copy in TCRdb shows in-frame clones only, minus some. The repertoire holds about 130,000 clones, with roughly nine tenths as singletons. The sequencing here drew on peripheral blood, taken on day 0 of AZD1222 vaccination. All receptors derive from an adult in good health.

The rearrangement uses TRBV7-6 and TRBJ2-5; no clear D gene. Looked up from germline, CDR1 is SGHVS and CDR2 is FNYEAQ. Trimming pared 1 base from V and 5 bases from J, leaving 14 bases between. The CDR3 totals 15 residues. CDR3 in DNA: TGTGCCAGCAGCTTAGAAGTGGCTAGGCCGGAGACCCAGTACTTC. It codes for CASSLEVARPETQYF. Full variable domain (outside the CDR3, taken from reference TRBV7-6 and TRBJ2-5): GAGVSQSPRYKVTKRGQDVALRCDPISGHVSLYWYRQALGQGPEFLTYFNYEAQQDKSGLPNDRFSAERPEGSISTLTIQRTEQRDSAMYRCASSLEVARPETQYFGPGTRLLVL.

The V gene is TRBV4-1, the J gene TRBJ1-1, with D unresolved. V was cut by 3 bases and J by 2 bases, with 16 bases left in between. The CDR3 runs to 16 residues. Looked up from germline, CDR1 is MGHRA and CDR2 is YSYEKL. The CDR3 loop reads CASSHPGRHRNTEAFF. The DNA of the CDR3 is TGCGCCAGCAGCCACCCCGGGAGGCACCGAAACACTGAAGCTTTCTTT.

This clone was detected a few times. The rearrangement joins TRBV28 to TRBJ1-3; no firm D call. Trimming cost V 7 bases and J 4 bases, with 11 bases left between them. CDR1 MDHEN and CDR2 SYDVKM come from the germline V gene. CDR3 length: 13 residues. The chain's CDR3 is CASKATRGNTIYF. The CDR3 DNA is TGTGCCAGCAAGGCCACGCGAGGAAACACCATATATTTT.